This T cell receptor (beta chain) was sequenced in a study of cytomegalovirus exposure and HLA in healthy donors. The wider study: A prior analysis found roughly 100 million unique TCR beta sequences from 150 million to 200 million T cells. General study findings and limits: One later analysis reportedly identified an Asian-associated ancestry cluster that showed fewer N-insertions than the roughly 700-donor mean.

Primers for the PCR totalled 60 Vbeta and 13 Jbeta. Clones were sequenced by immunoSEQ multiplex PCR, and TCRdb holds only the in-frame ones, with some missing. The repertoire consists of under 200,000 clones, with about 71% occurring once and the leading ten covering over 2.5%. The CDR3 has 14 residues. Germline V gives CDR1 SNHLY, CDR2 FYNNEI. Trimming pared 2 bases from V and 2 bases from J, leaving 8 bases between. As to this clone: The antigen remains undetermined.

Sequenced sample: PBMCs. The V call is TRBV2, the J call TRBJ2-3; the D is unclear. The clonotype comes from a woman aged 30 to 39 in good health and CMV-seronegative. CDR3 nucleotide sequence: TGTGCCAGCAGTGAACAGGAAAACACAGATACGCAGTATTTT. It encodes CASSEQENTDTQYF.